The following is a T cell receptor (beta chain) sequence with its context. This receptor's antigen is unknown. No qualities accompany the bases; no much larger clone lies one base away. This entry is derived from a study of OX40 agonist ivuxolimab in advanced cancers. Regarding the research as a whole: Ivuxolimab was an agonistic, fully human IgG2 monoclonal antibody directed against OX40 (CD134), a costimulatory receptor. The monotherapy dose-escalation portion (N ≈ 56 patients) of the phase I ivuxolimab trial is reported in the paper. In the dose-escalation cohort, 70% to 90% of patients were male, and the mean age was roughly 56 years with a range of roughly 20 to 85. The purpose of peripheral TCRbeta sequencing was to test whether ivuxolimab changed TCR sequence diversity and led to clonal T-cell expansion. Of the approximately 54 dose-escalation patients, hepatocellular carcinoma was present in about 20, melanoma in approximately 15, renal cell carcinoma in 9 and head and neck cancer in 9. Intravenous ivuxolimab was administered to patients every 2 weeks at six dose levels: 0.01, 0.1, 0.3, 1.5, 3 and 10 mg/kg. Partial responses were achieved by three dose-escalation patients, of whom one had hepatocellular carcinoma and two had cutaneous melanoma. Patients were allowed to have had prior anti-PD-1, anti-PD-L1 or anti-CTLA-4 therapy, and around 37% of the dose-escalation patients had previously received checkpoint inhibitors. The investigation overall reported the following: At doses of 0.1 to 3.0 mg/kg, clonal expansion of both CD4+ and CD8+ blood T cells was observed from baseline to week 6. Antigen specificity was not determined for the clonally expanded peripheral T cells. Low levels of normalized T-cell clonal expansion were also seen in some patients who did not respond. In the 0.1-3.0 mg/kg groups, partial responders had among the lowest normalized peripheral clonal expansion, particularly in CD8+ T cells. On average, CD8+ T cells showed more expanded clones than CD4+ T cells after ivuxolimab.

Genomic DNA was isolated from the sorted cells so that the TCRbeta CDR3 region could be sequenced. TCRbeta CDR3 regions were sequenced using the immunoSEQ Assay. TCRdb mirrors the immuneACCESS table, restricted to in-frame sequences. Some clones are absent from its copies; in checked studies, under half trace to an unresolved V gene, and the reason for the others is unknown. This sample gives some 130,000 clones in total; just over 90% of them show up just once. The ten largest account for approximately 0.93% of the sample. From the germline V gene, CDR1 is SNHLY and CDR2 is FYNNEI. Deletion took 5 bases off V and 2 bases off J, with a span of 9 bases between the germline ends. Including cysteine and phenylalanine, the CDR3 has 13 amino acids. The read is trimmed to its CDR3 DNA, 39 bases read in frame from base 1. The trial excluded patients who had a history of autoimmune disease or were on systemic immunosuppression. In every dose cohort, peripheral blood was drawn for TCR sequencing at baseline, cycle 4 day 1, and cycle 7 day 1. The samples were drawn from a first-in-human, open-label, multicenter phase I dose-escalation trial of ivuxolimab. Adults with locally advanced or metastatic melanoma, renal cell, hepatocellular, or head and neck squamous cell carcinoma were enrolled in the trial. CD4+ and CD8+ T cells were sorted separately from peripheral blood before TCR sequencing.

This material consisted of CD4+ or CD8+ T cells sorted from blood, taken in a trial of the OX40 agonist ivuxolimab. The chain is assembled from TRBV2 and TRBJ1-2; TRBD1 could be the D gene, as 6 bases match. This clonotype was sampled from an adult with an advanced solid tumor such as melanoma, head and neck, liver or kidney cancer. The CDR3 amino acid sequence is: CASSLQGNYGYTF. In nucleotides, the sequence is TGTGCCAGCAGTCTACAGGGAAACTATGGCTACACCTTC.